The 21 T cell receptor beta chains below come from one sample, sequenced in a study of blood T cell repertoires in COVID-19. The repertoire was sequenced with immunoSEQ multiplex PCR; TCRdb's copy has only in-frame clones and lacks some. This sample yields over 400,000 clones, of which roughly nine tenths are seen a single time; about 8% belongs to the top ten. Sequenced input: peripheral blood. The receptors shown here come from a woman in her 50s with COVID-19, enrolled during active disease.

This clone was detected only once. This rearrangement joins TRBV9 to TRBJ2-3; the match to TRBD2 covers 9 bases. The V gene end was trimmed by 6 bases and the J gene end by 6 bases; junction bases not matched to a gene: 11. CDR1 is SGDLS, CDR2 YYNGEE, per germline. This CDR3 has 15 amino acids. CDR3 loop: CASTPRGGGADTQYF. The CDR3 region has the DNA TGTGCCAGCACCCCGAGGGGCGGGGGGGCCGATACGCAGTATTTT.

The genes are TRBV6-6 and TRBJ2-7; 9 bases map to TRBD1. Germline lookup yields CDR1 MNHNY and CDR2 SVGAGI (reference sequence). The CDR3 sequence is 12 residues long. After removal of 8 bases from V and 5 bases from J, the junction contained 4 bases not matched to a gene. The DNA of the CDR3 is TGTGCCAGCCGGGACAGGGAGAACGAGCAGTACTTC. Translated, it gives CASRDRENEQYF.

J is TRBJ1-3 and V is TRBV6-5; 9 bases are a match to TRBD1. After removal of 10 bases from V and 13 bases from J, the junction contained 11 bases not matched to a gene. Germline values: CDR1 MNHEY, CDR2 SVGAGI. This CDR3 contains 12 residues. Here the CDR3 reads CATRTGAEDIYF. The CDR3 region has the DNA TGTGCCACCCGGACAGGGGCTGAGGATATATATTTT.

The chain couples TRBV5-4 to TRBJ1-2; TRBD1 aligns across 8 bases. Trimming at V came to 0 bases and at J to 8 bases, leaving 9 bases not matched to a gene. Germline V gene sequence: CDR1 SGHNT, CDR2 YYREEE (reference sequence). The CDR3 covers 15 residues. CDR3 DNA: TGTGCCAGCAGCTTGGGGGGACAGGAGGTCTACGGCTACACCTTC. Translating gives CASSLGGQEVYGYTF.

The chain couples TRBV5-1 to TRBJ2-7, with 9 bases aligning to TRBD1. Germline lookup yields CDR1 SGHRS and CDR2 YFSETQ. The J segment lost 7 bases and the V segment lost 4 bases, leaving 6 bases of the junction unmatched. The CDR3 covers 13 residues. CDR3 region: CASSRTTGGEQYF. The DNA of the CDR3 is TGCGCCAGCAGCAGGACGACAGGGGGGGAGCAGTACTTC.

The CDR3 DNA follows: TGTGCCAGCAGTGGGGGGGGTCGGGATAAGAGAAACATTCAGTACTTC. Encoded protein: CASSGGGRDKRNIQYF. This chain links TRBV6-6 with TRBJ2-4; 7 bases are a match to TRBD2. The CDR3 is made up of 16 amino acids. Germline V gene sequence: CDR1 MNHNY, CDR2 SVGAGI (reference sequence). With 5 bases clipped from V and 6 bases from J, the junction kept 13 bases outside the gene matches.

Of note for this clone: The same CDR3 arises from other DNA sequences in this sample as well. J is TRBJ1-2 and V is TRBV20-1; 7 nucleotides line up with TRBD1. The CDR3 spans 13 residues. The V gene's germline CDR1 is DFQATT and CDR2 SNEGSKA (reference sequence). After removal of 3 bases from V and 2 bases from J, the junction contained 3 bases not matched to a gene. The CDR3 spells CSASTRGNYGYTF. The CDR3 DNA reads as TGCAGTGCTAGTACCAGGGGGAACTATGGCTACACCTTC.

This chain joins TRBV7-9 and TRBJ1-4; TRBD1 matches at 7 bases. Trimming removed 1 base from V and 3 bases from J; junction bases left unmatched: 8. This CDR3 is 17 amino acids long. Germline CDR1 and CDR2: SEHNR and FQNEAQ (reference sequence). The CDR3 sequence is CASSLEGGSFPNEKLFF. CDR3 coding DNA: TGTGCCAGCAGCTTAGAAGGGGGCTCCTTCCCTAATGAAAAACTGTTTTTT.

The V gene is TRBV9, the J gene TRBJ2-1; possible D gene TRBD2, 5 bases. Deletions cut 3 bases from V and 6 bases from J, with 13 bases between. CDR1 and CDR2 from the germline V gene are SGDLS and YYNGEE. The CDR3 is 14 residues long. The CDR3 protein is CASSERLLPNEQFF. The CDR3 DNA sequence: TGTGCCAGCAGCGAGCGGCTCCTCCCCAATGAGCAGTTCTTC.

This clone was found once. The rearrangement uses TRBV7-8 and TRBJ2-2; 10 positions match TRBD2. Per germline, CDR1 SGHVS and CDR2 FQNEAQ. V shed 0 bases and J 5 bases; nucleotides not matched to a gene: 9. This CDR3 comprises 18 residues. The CDR3 nucleotides are TGTGCCAGCAGCTTAGCGCCACTAGCGGGGCGACGGACCGGGGAGCTGTTTTTT. This encodes CASSLAPLAGRRTGELFF.

The chain carries TRBV5-1 and TRBJ2-1; 8 bases fit TRBD2. In germline, CDR1 is SGHRS, CDR2 YFSETQ. V was clipped by 2 bases and J by 8 bases; unmatched bases: 18. This CDR3 is built from 18 residues. CDR3 residues: CASSLAPAGGSRGDEQFF. CDR3 coding DNA: TGCGCCAGCAGCTTAGCGCCGGCGGGGGGAAGTCGAGGCGATGAGCAGTTCTTC. The complete variable domain, with remaining parts taken from reference TRBV5-1 and TRBJ2-1, reads KAGVTQTPRYLIKTRGQQVTLSCSPISGHRSVSWYQQTPGQGLQFLFEYFSETQRNKGNFPGRFSGRQFSNSRSEMNVSTLELGDSALYLCASSLAPAGGSRGDEQFFGPGTRLTVL.

The rearrangement links TRBV28 to TRBJ1-5; 9 positions agree with TRBD1. Germline trimming cut 8 bases from V and 2 bases from J; bases unmatched to any gene: 10. CDR1 and CDR2 (germline): MDHEN, SYDVKM. The CDR3 spans 16 residues. Here the CDR3 reads CASSGTGMDGNQPQHF. For the CDR3, the DNA is TGTGCCAGCTCCGGGACAGGGATGGATGGCAATCAGCCCCAGCATTTT.

The CDR3 DNA reads TGCGCCAGCAGCCGATTAATGGGCCAGGCCTACAATGAGCAGTTCTTC. Translation: CASSRLMGQAYNEQFF. The J gene is TRBJ2-1, the V gene TRBV4-1; D uncertain. CDR3 length: 16 residues. Germline loops: CDR1 MGHRA, CDR2 YSYEKL. Trimming took 4 bases from V and 2 from J, leaving 15 bases between them.

The V gene is TRBV10-1, the J gene TRBJ2-3, with TRBD2 as a possible D gene (7 bases). The CDR3 has 16 residues. Germline V lookup: CDR1 WNHNN, CDR2 SYGVQD (reference sequence). V lost 0 bases and J 3 bases, leaving 13 bases between the germline ends. CDR3 sequence reads: CASSESGGGGTDTQYF. In nucleotides, the CDR3 is TGCGCCAGCAGTGAGTCTGGCGGGGGCGGAACAGATACGCAGTATTTT.

V gene TRBV24-1 combines with J gene TRBJ1-1; 8 bases are a match to TRBD1. The ends lost 7 bases at V and 1 base at J; junction bases unmatched: 1. The CDR3 has 13 amino acids. The germline CDR1 and CDR2 sequences are KGHDR and SFDVKD. DNA of the CDR3: TGTGCCACCAGGACAGGGGAGAACACTGAAGCTTTCTTT. It encodes CATRTGENTEAFF.

V is TRBV30 and J is TRBJ2-1; the D is unclear. Germline CDR1 GTSNPN, CDR2 SVGIG (reference sequence). Trimming removed 3 bases at V and 3 bases at J, with 12 bases between. The CDR3 is made up of 14 amino acids. The DNA for the CDR3 is TGTGCCTGGAGGGCCTCCCGCCTCTACAATGAGCAGTTCTTC. This gives the protein CAWRASRLYNEQFF.

The rearrangement joins TRBV9 to TRBJ1-3; D uncertain. CDR1 SGDLS and CDR2 YYNGEE come from the germline V gene. Trimming left V 4 bases short and J 0 bases short, with 14 bases between. This CDR3 region has 16 residues. The CDR3 spells CASSPGSYHSGNTIYF. The CDR3, as DNA: TGTGCCAGCAGCCCGGGGAGTTACCACTCTGGAAACACCATATATTTT.

The chain is built from TRBV10-3 and TRBJ2-7; 10 bases line up with TRBD1. This CDR3 is built from 15 residues. The V gene end was trimmed by 5 bases and the J gene end by 2 bases; junction bases not matched to a gene: 6. The germline V gene encodes CDR1 ENHRY and CDR2 SYGVKD. CDR3 nucleotide sequence: TGTGCCATCAGTACCGGGACAGGGGACACCTACGAGCAGTACTTC. Its translation: CAISTGTGDTYEQYF.

The chain links TRBV6-6 to TRBJ2-1; no definite D call. CDR3 length: 13 residues. The germline V and J ends were trimmed by 5 bases and 11 bases, with 16 bases remaining between them. Germline V gene sequence: CDR1 MNHNY, CDR2 SVGAGI (reference sequence). The CDR3 loop is CASSPGLTYKQFF. The CDR3 bases are TGTGCCAGCAGTCCAGGCCTGACATATAAGCAGTTCTTC.

V is TRBV6-1 and J is TRBJ2-7; D gene uncertain. Germline loops: CDR1 MNHNS, CDR2 SASEGT. This CDR3 is 15 amino acids long. The V and J ends lost 1 base and 5 bases respectively, with 15 bases between them. As DNA, the CDR3 is TGTGCCAGCAGTGAAGTAACGGTTATGTTCCACGAGCAGTACTTC. Its translation is CASSEVTVMFHEQYF.

In DNA, the CDR3 is TGTGCCAGCAGCCGGGACAGGGGGCTCTACGAGCAGTACTTC. Translating it yields CASSRDRGLYEQYF. The rearrangement uses TRBV11-2 and TRBJ2-7; the match to TRBD1 covers 12 bases. The CDR3 is made up of 14 amino acids. CDR1 and CDR2 from the germline V gene are SGHAT and FQNNGV. After removal of 5 bases from V and 3 bases from J, the junction contained 2 bases not matched to a gene.